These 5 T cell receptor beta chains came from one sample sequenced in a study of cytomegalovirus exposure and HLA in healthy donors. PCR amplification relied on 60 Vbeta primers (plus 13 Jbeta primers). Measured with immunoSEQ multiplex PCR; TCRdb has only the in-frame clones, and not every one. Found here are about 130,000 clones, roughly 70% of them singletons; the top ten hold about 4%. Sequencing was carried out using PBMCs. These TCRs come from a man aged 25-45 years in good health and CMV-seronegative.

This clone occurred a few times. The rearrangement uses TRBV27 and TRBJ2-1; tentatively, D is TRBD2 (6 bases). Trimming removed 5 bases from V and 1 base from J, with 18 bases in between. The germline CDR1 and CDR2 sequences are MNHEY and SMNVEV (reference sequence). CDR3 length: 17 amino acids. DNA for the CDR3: TGTGCCAGCAGTACAGAGGCGGGGCCGCATTCCTACAATGAGCAGTTCTTC. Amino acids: CASSTEAGPHSYNEQFF.

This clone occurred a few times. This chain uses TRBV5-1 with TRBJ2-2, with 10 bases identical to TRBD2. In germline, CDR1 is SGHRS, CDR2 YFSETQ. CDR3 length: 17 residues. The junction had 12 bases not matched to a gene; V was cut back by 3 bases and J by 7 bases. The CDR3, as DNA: TGCGCCAGCAGCTCTGGGCGGCTAGCGGGGGTCAACGGGGAGCTGTTTTTT. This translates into CASSSGRLAGVNGELFF.

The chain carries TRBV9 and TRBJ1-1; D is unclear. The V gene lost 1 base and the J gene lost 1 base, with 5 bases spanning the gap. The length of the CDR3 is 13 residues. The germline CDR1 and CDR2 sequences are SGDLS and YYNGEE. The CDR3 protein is CASSVMRNTEAFF. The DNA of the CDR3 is TGTGCCAGCAGCGTAATGAGGAACACTGAAGCTTTCTTT.

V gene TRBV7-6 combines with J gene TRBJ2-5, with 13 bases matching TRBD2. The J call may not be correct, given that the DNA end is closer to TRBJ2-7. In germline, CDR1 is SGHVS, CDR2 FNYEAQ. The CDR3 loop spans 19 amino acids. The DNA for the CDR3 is TGTGCCAGCAGCTTATCTGTAACTAGCGGGGGGGAATCCTCCTACGAGCAGTACTTC. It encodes CASSLSVTSGGESSYEQYF.

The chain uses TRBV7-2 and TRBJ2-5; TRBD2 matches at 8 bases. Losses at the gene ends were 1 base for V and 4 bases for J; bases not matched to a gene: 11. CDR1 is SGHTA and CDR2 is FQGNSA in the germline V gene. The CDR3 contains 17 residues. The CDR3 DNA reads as TGTGCCAGCAGCTTAGAGGCCTCCCGCCTAGCGGGAGAGACCCAGTACTTC. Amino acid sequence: CASSLEASRLAGETQYF. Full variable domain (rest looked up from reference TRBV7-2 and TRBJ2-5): GAGVSQSPSNKVTEKGKDVELRCDPISGHTALYWYRQSLGQGLEFLIYFQGNSAPDKSGLPSDRFSAERTGGSVSTLTIQRTQQEDSAVYLCASSLEASRLAGETQYFGPGTRLLVL.